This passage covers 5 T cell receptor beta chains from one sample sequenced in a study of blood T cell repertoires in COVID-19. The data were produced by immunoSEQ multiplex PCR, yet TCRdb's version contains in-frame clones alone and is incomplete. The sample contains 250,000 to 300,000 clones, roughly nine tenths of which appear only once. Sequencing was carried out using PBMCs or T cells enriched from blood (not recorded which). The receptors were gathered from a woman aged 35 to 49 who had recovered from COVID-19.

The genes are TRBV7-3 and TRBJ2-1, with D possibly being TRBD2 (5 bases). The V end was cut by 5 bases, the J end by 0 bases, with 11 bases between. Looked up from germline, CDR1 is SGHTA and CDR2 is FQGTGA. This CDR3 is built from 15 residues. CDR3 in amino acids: CASSPLGSSYNEQFF. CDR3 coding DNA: TGTGCCAGCAGCCCCCTAGGGAGCTCCTACAATGAGCAGTTCTTC.

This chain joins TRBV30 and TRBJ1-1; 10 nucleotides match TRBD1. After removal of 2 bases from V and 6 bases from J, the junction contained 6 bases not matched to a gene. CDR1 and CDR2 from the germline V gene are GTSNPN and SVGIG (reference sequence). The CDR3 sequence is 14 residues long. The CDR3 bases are TGTGCCTGGAGTCTTGGACAGGGGGGTTCTGAAGCTTTCTTT. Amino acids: CAWSLGQGGSEAFF. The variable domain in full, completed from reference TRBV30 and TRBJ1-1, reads SQTIHQWPATLVQPVGSPLSLECTVEGTSNPNLYWYRQAAGRGLQLLFYSVGIGQISSEVPQNLSASRPQDRQFILSSKKLLLSDSGFYLCAWSLGQGGSEAFFGQGTRLTVV.

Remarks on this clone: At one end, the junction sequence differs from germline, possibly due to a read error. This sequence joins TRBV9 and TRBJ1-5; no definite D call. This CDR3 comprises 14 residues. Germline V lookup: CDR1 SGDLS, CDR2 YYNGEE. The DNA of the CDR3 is TGTGCCAGCAGCCCTGCCGCTAGCAATCGGCCCCAGCATTTT. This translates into CASSPAASNRPQHF.

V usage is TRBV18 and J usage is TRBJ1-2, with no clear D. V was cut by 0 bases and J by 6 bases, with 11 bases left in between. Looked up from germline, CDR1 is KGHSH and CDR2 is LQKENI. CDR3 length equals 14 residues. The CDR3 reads CASSPPKARDGYTF. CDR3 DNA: TGTGCCAGCTCACCACCAAAGGCCCGGGATGGCTACACCTTC. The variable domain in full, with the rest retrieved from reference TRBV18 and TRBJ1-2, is NAGVMQNPRHLVRRRGQEARLRCSPMKGHSHVYWYRQLPEEGLKFMVYLQKENIIDESGMPKERFSAEFPKEGPSILRIQQVVRGDSAAYFCASSPPKARDGYTFGSGTRLTVV.

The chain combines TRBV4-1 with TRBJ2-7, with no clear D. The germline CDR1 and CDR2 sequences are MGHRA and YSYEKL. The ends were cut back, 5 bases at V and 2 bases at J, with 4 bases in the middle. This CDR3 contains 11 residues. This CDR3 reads CASSEAYEQYF. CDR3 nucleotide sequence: TGCGCCAGCAGCGAGGCCTACGAGCAGTACTTC.